The following is a T cell receptor beta chain sequence with its context. As yet, its antigen is unknown. Sequencing used immunoSEQ multiplex PCR; TCRdb keeps in-frame clones, though not all of them. The data hold over 45,000 clones, with approximately 83% observed a single time. CDR1 and CDR2 (germline): MDHEN, SYDVKM. This CDR3 contains 15 residues. The J segment lost 3 bases and the V segment lost 6 bases, leaving 10 bases of the junction unmatched. The data originate from a study of OX40 agonist ivuxolimab in advanced cancers. The overall study: Eligibility rules accepted prior anti-PD-1, anti-PD-L1 or anti-CTLA-4 therapy, and around 44% had some.

General study points: Relative to CD4+ cells, CD8+ T cells on average had more expanded clones.

The starting material was CD4+ or CD8+ T cells sorted from blood, obtained in a trial of the OX40 agonist ivuxolimab. This clonotype originated in an adult with an advanced solid tumor such as melanoma, head and neck, liver or kidney cancer. The chain links TRBV28 to TRBJ2-5; 7 bases match TRBD1. The CDR3 sequence is CASSPWDSVEETQYF. In DNA form, the CDR3 reads TGTGCCAGCAGCCCTTGGGACAGTGTAGAAGAGACCCAGTACTTC.